This T cell receptor (beta chain) was identified during a study of response to subunit inactivated influenza vaccine (dated by TCRdb to the late 2010s). General notes on the study: The study used deep quantitative T cell receptor repertoire profiling to track responses to a trivalent subunit inactivated influenza vaccine.

What the research found in general, with its limitations: The authors proposed that each seasonal influenza vaccination may bring in only a limited number of new T cells.

This clonotype has a count of ten or more. The specificity of this receptor is unknown. No much larger clonotype is one base removed from it; base qualities were not supplied. Library preparation employed RT-PCR. Sequencing relied on an Illumina HiSeq 2500. TCRdb reworked the public reads: Q25 trimming with fastp, MiXCR clone assembly, productive beta chains retained. Every CDR3 protein is listed once, alongside the most common genes and DNA of its rows. Within this sample are roughly 630,000 distinct CDR3 sequences, with 14% of them counted one time only. The ten biggest clones cover 7.6% of the sample. From the germline V gene (reference sequence), CDR1 is SGHKS and CDR2 is YYEKEE. CDR3 length: 14 amino acids, cysteine to phenylalanine. Only CDR3 DNA is held: 42 bases, read in frame from base 1. V and J are truncated by 3 bases and 6 bases respectively, leaving an intervening sequence of 13 bases.

The sequenced sample was PBMCs from blood, obtained roughly 15 days before vaccination. The receptor was isolated from a man aged 45 to 65 who received an inactivated influenza vaccine. Donor details come from another sample of the same person, matched by shared clones. The chain is encoded by TRBV5-5 joined to TRBJ1-5; the best D guess is TRBD1, with 5 bases matching. For the CDR3, the sequence is CASSSISGSQPQHF. The nucleotides read TGTGCCAGCAGCTCTATTTCAGGGAGTCAGCCCCAGCATTTT.